This T cell receptor (beta chain) was identified in a study of neurological immune-mediated disorders. 5'RACE employing 10-nucleotide random UMIs yielded the cDNA. TCRdb itself ran the 5' RACE reads through MiXCR, one entry per CDR3 protein. The table records over 90,000 distinct CDR3 sequences, approximately 11% of them present only once. This clonotype has a count of ten or more. What it binds is not known. Germline CDR1 and CDR2: DFQATT and SNEGSKA (reference sequence). The CDR3 is 14 amino acids. Trimming removed 1 base from V and 5 bases from J; junction bases left unmatched: 8. Study results and caveats: The expanded clones of different subjects shared no CDR3 amino acid sequences (suggesting private repertoires in all groups). Expansion of TCR clones was greatest in HTLV-1-associated myelopathy and smallest in multiple sclerosis, where it fell below that of healthy controls.

Noted time point: longitudinal time-point 3. The sequencing input was PBMCs. This rearrangement joins TRBV20-1 to TRBJ2-7; 7 nucleotides match TRBD1. The source of this sequence is a female donor with HTLV-1-associated myelopathy (HAM/TSP). CDR3 sequence: CSARGIGGIDEQYF. The CDR3, as DNA: TGCAGTGCTAGAGGGATAGGGGGCATCGACGAGCAGTACTTC.